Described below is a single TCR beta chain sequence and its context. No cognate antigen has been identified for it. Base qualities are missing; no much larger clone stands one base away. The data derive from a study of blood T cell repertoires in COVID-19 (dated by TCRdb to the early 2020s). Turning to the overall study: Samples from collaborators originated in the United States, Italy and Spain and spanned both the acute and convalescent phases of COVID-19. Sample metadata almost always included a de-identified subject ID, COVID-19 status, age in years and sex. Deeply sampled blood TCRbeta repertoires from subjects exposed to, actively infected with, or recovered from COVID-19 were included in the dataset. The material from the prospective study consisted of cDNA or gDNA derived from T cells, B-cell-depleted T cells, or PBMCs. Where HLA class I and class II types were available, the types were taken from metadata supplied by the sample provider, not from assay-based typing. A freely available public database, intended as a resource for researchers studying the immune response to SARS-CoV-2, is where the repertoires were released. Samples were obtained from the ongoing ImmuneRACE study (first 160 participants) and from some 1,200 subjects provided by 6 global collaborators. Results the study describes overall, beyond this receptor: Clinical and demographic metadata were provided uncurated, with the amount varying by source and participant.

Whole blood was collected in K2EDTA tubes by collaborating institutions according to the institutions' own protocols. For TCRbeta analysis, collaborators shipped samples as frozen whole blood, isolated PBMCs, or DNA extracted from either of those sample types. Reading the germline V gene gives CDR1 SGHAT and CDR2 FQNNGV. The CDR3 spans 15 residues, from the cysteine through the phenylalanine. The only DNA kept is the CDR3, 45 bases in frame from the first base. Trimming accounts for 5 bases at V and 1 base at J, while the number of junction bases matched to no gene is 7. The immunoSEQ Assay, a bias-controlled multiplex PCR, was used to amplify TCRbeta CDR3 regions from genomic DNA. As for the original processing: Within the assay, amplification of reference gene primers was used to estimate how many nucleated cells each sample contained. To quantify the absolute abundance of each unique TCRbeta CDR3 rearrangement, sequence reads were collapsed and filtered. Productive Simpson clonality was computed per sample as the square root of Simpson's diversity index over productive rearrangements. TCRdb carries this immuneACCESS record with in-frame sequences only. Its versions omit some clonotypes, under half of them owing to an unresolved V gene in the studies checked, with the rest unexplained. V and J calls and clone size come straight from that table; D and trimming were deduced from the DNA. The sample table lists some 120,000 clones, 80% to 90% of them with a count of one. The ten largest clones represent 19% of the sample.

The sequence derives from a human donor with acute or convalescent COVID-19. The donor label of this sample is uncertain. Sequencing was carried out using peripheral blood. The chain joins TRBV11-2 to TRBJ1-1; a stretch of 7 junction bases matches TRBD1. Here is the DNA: TGTGCCAGCAGCCCCACTCGACAGGGGAACACTGAAGCTTTCTTT. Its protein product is CASSPTRQGNTEAFF.